The clone carrying this TCR beta chain was observed many times. Its antigen is not identified. TCR beta VDJ combinations and CDR3 sequences were profiled from genomic DNA. TCRdb ran MiXCR on the reads and lists one entry per CDR3 protein. The sample includes about 210,000 distinct CDR3 sequences, about a third of them seen just once. The data are from a study of CD8+CD57+ T cells in acquired aplastic anemia. Study results and caveats: No significant difference in CD8+ Simpson's diversity was found between patients and controls. Found in both controls and patients were around 30 CD8+ CDR3 sequences.

V was trimmed by 0 bases and J by 5 bases, leaving 12 bases between them. Germline loops: CDR1 SGDLS, CDR2 YYNGEE. The CDR3 loop spans 14 amino acids. Sequences were obtained from sorted CD4+, CD8+, or CD8+CD57+ T cells (not recorded which) from PBMCs. The gene calls are TRBV9 and TRBJ2-7; D is unclear. The origin of this receptor is a human donor in good health, serving as a control. CDR3 protein: CASSVGLGGNEQYF. In nucleotides, the CDR3 is TGTGCCAGCAGCGTAGGGCTGGGTGGGAACGAGCAGTACTTC.